One T cell receptor (beta chain) is described in this entry. This sample was included in a study of patients and donors after allogeneic stem cell transplantation. The germline gives CDR1 SGHRS, CDR2 YFSETQ. V lost 0 bases to trimming and J lost 8 bases; unmatched junction nucleotides: 10. This CDR3 has 16 residues. Each CDR3 protein gets one entry after TCRdb re-called the RT-PCR reads with MiXCR. The table records 100,000 to 130,000 distinct CDR3 sequences, roughly 37% of them present only once. This receptor was identified in a human donor who was either an allogeneic HSCT recipient or a stem cell or donor lymphocyte infusion donor (not recorded which). It is not recorded whose cells these are; they may come from a transplant donor. Sequenced material: blood, either unsorted or a sorted T cell fraction (not recorded which). This chain links TRBV5-1 with TRBJ1-4; the match to TRBD1 covers 7 bases. The CDR3 protein is CASSLAPTGAGEKLFF. The CDR3 bases are TGCGCCAGCAGCTTGGCCCCCACAGGGGCGGGCGAAAAACTGTTTTTT.